Each of the 5 T cell receptor beta chains below was sequenced from the same sample in a study of T cell repertoires in cytomegalovirus infection. MiXCR, run by TCRdb on the reads, gives a single entry per CDR3 protein. This sample has hundreds of thousands of distinct CDR3 sequences, with roughly a third found just once. Their specific antigens are unknown. The sample was cultured PBMCs, taken from culture after CMV antigen stimulation. Receptors were obtained from a human donor in good health (CMV status not recorded). Some clones in this sample may be carry-over from other donors' samples.

The chain employs TRBV3-1 and TRBJ1-1; TRBD1 is a possible D gene (5 bases). The V and J ends lost 4 bases and 0 bases respectively, with 12 bases between them. CDR3 length: 15 amino acids. Germline CDR1 reads LGHDT; CDR2 reads YNNKEL (reference sequence). The CDR3 region is CASSPWDRMNTEAFF. The CDR3 DNA sequence: TGTGCCAGCAGCCCATGGGACCGTATGAACACTGAAGCTTTCTTT.

The chain's CDR3 is CASSQRTGGVTDTQYF. The CDR3 DNA reads TGTGCCAGCAGCCAGCGGACAGGGGGCGTGACAGATACGCAGTATTTT. The chain joins TRBV11-2 to TRBJ2-3; 11 bases align to TRBD1. Unmatched junction bases numbered 7, after V lost 5 bases and J lost 3 bases. Germline assignment: CDR1 SGHAT and CDR2 FQNNGV. This CDR3 has 16 residues. Full variable domain (missing parts from reference TRBV11-2 and TRBJ2-3): EAGVAQSPRYKIIEKRQSVAFWCNPISGHATLYWYQQILGQGPKLLIQFQNNGVVDDSQLPKDRFSAERLKGVDSTLKIQPAKLEDSAVYLCASSQRTGGVTDTQYFGPGTRLTVL.

V gene TRBV7-8 combines with J gene TRBJ2-4; the D is unclear. Germline CDR1 reads SGHVS; CDR2 reads FQNEAQ. Trimming removed 3 bases at V and 7 bases at J, with 10 bases between. This CDR3 region has 13 residues. CDR3 protein: CASSFGQQNIQYF. CDR3 nucleotides: TGTGCCAGCAGCTTTGGTCAGCAGAACATTCAGTACTTC.

The rearrangement joins TRBV7-9 to TRBJ2-3, with TRBD2 matching 15 bases. J lost 5 bases, V lost 5 bases, and 14 bases had no gene match. Germline assignment: CDR1 SEHNR and CDR2 FQNEAQ (reference sequence). CDR3 length: 19 amino acids. The CDR3 sequence is CASSAPSRGLAGGQDTQYF. In nucleotides, the CDR3 is TGTGCCAGCAGCGCCCCCTCAAGAGGACTAGCGGGAGGGCAAGATACGCAGTATTTT.

This clonotype occurred a few times. This sequence joins TRBV7-6 and TRBJ2-1; 7 nucleotides align to TRBD1. Germline CDR1 is SGHVS and CDR2 is FNYEAQ. The CDR3 runs 19 residues. Trimming cost V 6 bases and J 0 bases; bases outside gene matches: 17. As DNA, the CDR3 is TGTGCCAGCAGTTTTGACAGGGAAGAAAATAGCAGCTCCTACAATGAGCAGTTCTTC. This gives the protein CASSFDREENSSSYNEQFF. The complete variable domain, with remaining parts taken from reference TRBV7-6 and TRBJ2-1, reads GAGVSQSPRYKVTKRGQDVALRCDPISGHVSLYWYRQALGQGPEFLTYFNYEAQQDKSGLPNDRFSAERPEGSISTLTIQRTEQRDSAMYRCASSFDREENSSSYNEQFFGPGTRLTVL.